The present TCR beta chain was sequenced within a study of blood T cell repertoires in COVID-19. In the study's own analysis: From reference gene primer amplification, estimates of nucleated cell counts were derived. The method was immunoSEQ multiplex PCR; TCRdb's version includes in-frame clones alone and lacks a portion of them. Clone size and V and J calls were adopted from that table, with D and trimming inferred from the DNA. Seen here are 110,000 to 150,000 clones, roughly 79% observed once, and the top ten hold approximately 2%. Germline CDR1 is LNHDA and CDR2 is SQIVND (reference sequence). The V gene end was trimmed by 5 bases and the J gene end by 1 base; junction bases not matched to a gene: 11. The CDR3 has 16 amino acids.

The V and J genes are TRBV19 and TRBJ2-7, with TRBD2 matching 7 bases. Sequencing input: peripheral blood. This clonotype was sampled from a woman in her sixties with acute or convalescent COVID-19. The CDR3 loop reads CASSSEPGLMSYEQYF. CDR3 coding DNA: TGTGCCAGTAGTTCAGAACCGGGACTAATGTCCTACGAGCAGTACTTC.